The present entry profiles one T cell receptor (beta chain) with its context. A junction boundary mismatches the germline segment, possibly from a read error. The sample comes from a study of regulatory T cells in long-lasting Graves disease. Germline values: CDR1 DFQATT, CDR2 SNEGSKA (reference sequence). This CDR3 comprises 13 residues. The time point denotes: newly diagnosed GD, antithyroid drugs for less than 3 months. PBMC RNA was the source of the TCR library. Clinicians diagnosed Graves' disease using American Thyroid Association guidelines. TCR beta libraries were built with iRepertoire HTBI primers and Arm-PCR of CDR3 regions. One entry per CDR3 protein results from TCRdb running MiXCR on the multiplex PCR reads. The repertoire holds 400,000 to 500,000 distinct CDR3 sequences, with about a sixth as singletons. The same data also contributed to another study, on T cells in Graves' hyperthyroidism and ophthalmopathy. From that report: Exclusion of a patient resulted from uncontrolled infection, other autoimmune disease, pregnancy or lactation.

The chain couples TRBV20-1 to TRBJ2-1; D tentatively fits TRBD1 or TRBD2 (5 bases each). The sample consisted of peripheral blood mononuclear cells (PBMCs), taken at new diagnosis, from a patient treated with antithyroid drugs. This receptor was taken from a woman under 30 with Graves disease. The CDR3 DNA is TGCAGTGCTAGAGCCCTCCCGAGGAGCGGACAAGTCTTC. Amino acid sequence: CSARALPRSGQVF.